This note documents a single TCR beta chain sequence. A much larger clone lies one base from this, so it may be a read error. The authors built TCR beta libraries using iRepertoire HTBI primers and Arm-PCR of CDR3 regions. In TCRdb, the multiplex PCR reads were re-called with MiXCR into one record per CDR3 protein. The sample lists fewer than 450,000 distinct CDR3 sequences, 14% to 15% occurring once. This CDR3 has 15 residues. Per germline, CDR1 MDHEN and CDR2 SYDVKM. Time point reported: newly diagnosed GD, antithyroid drugs for less than 3 months. Researchers made the TCR library from RNA that was extracted from PBMCs. The sample is drawn from a study of regulatory T cells in long-lasting Graves disease. Study overall: The study enrolled newly diagnosed Graves' patients on antithyroid drugs under 3 months.

This sample also appeared in a second study, on T cells in Graves' hyperthyroidism and ophthalmopathy. Turning to that study: Subjects aged 18 to 65 presented with newly diagnosed hyperthyroidism of less than 2 months' duration. Reasons for excluding patients were uncontrolled infection, other autoimmune disease, pregnancy or lactation. Using the HTBI primer set, a first-round RT-PCR was run on the TCR CDR3.

The chain carries TRBV28 and TRBJ2-4, with a weak D call TRBD1 (6 bases). This TCR was recovered from a woman between 35 and 50 years old with Graves disease. This sample comprised peripheral blood mononuclear cells (PBMCs), obtained at new diagnosis, from a patient treated with antithyroid drugs. In DNA form, the CDR3 reads TGTGCCAGCAGTTTTACCCGGGACCCAGGGGATGAGCCGTTCTTC. This gives the protein CASSFTRDPGDEPFF.